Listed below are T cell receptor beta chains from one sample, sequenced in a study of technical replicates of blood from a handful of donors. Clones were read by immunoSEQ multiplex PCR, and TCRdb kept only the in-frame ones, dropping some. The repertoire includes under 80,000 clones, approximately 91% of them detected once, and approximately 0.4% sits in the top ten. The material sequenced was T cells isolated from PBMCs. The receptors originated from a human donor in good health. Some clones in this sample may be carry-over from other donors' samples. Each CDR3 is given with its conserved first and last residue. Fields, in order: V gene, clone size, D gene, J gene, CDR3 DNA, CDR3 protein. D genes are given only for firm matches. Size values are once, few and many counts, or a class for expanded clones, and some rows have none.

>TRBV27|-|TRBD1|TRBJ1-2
TGTGCCAGCAGTCCGGACAGGTACTATGGCTACACCTTC
CASSPDRYYGYTF
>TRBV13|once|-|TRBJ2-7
TGTGCCAGCAGCTCGCAGTGGTACGAGCAGTACTTC
CASSSQWYEQYF
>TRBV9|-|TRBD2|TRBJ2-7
TGTGCCAGCAGCGTAGGATTGGCGGGAGATGTCTACGAGCAGTACTTC
CASSVGLAGDVYEQYF
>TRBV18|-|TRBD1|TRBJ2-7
TGTGCCAGCTCACCCGGGACAGGTACCTACGAGCAGTACTTC
CASSPGTGTYEQYF
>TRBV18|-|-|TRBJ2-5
TGTGCCAGCTCACCAGGAGGTGGGGAGACCCAGTACTTC
CASSPGGGETQYF
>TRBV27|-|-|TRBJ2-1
TGTGCCAGCAGTTTCTCTAGCGTTAACAATGAGCAGTTCTTC
CASSFSSVNNEQFF
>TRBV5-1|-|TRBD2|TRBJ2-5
TGCGCCAGCAGCCCCATGACTAGCGGGAGTGGGGAGCAGTACTTC
CASSPMTSGSGEQYF
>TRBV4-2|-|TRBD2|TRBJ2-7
TGTGCCAGCAGCCAAGATAGGAGCGGGAGATTGGGCGAGCAGTACTTC
CASSQDRSGRLGEQYF
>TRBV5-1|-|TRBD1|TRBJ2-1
TGCGCCAGCAGCGCCGGGACAGGGGGCCTGAATGAGCAGTTCTTC
CASSAGTGGLNEQFF
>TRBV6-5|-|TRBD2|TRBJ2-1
TGTGCCAGCAGAGCGGGAGGGCCCGGTAATGAGCAGTTCTTC
CASRAGGPGNEQFF
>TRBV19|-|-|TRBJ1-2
TGTGCCAGTAGCCCCTTGGGGGGGGCGGGCGGCTACACCTTC
CASSPLGGAGGYTF
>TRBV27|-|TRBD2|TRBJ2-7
TGTGCCAGCAGTCCACGGACTAGCGGCTACGAGCAGTACTTC
CASSPRTSGYEQYF
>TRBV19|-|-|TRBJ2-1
TGTGCCAGTAGGGACGGGAGAACCTACAATGAGCAGTTCTTC
CASRDGRTYNEQFF
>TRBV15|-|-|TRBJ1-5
TGTGCCACCAGCAGCTCGGGAATCAATCAGCCCCAGCATTTT
CATSSSGINQPQHF
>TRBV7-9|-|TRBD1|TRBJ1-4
TGTGCCAGCAGCCCCAGGACAGGGGTTAATGAAAAACTGTTTTTT
CASSPRTGVNEKLFF
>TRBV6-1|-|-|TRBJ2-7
TGTGCCAGCAGTCCAGGGCGCGAGCAGTACTTC
CASSPGREQYF
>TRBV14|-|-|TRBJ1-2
TGTGCCAGCAGCCAAGGTACAGGGCCAAAGGGCTACACCTTC
CASSQGTGPKGYTF
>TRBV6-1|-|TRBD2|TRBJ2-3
TGTGCCAGCAGCGGACTAGCGGGACGCACAGATACGCAGTATTTT
CASSGLAGRTDTQYF
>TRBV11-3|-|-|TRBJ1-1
TGTGCCAGCAGCTTAGGTATGAACACTGAAGCTTTCTTT
CASSLGMNTEAFF
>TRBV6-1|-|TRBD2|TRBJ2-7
TGTGCCACATCCCGGCTAGCGGGAAGAAGCGAGCAGTACTTC
CATSRLAGRSEQYF
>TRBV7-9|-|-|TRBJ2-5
TGTGCCAGCAGCTTGGAGGGGTTGGGGGAGACCCAGTACTTC
CASSLEGLGETQYF
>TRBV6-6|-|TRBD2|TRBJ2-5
TGTGCCAGCAGTTACCCCAGCGGGAGGGGGAGGGAGACCCAGTACTTC
CASSYPSGRGRETQYF